The TCR beta chain under discussion was sequenced for a study of beta chain features in type 1 diabetes. Findings and limits, study-wide: Moderately but significantly shorter TCRB CDR3s were found in Type 1 diabetes patients in all four CD4+ subsets. PCR might preferentially amplify shorter templates, equally in patients and controls.

The CDR3 length is 15 residues. V lost 1 base to trimming and J lost 6 bases, with 14 bases between them. Germline loops: CDR1 SGHTA, CDR2 FQGNSA. The sample holds a few counts of this clone. Its antigen is unidentified. All of the isolated RNA was reverse transcribed, so expressed TCRB transcripts were sequenced. An average of around 3.5 million reads was obtained for naive, central memory and regulatory T cell samples. Sequenced by immunoSEQ multiplex PCR; TCRdb stores in-frame clones only, minus some. The table lists about 320,000 clones, 14% of them singletons. In all sorted populations, purity surpassed 98%.

The specimen sequenced was central memory CD4+ T cells from blood. V gene TRBV7-2 combines with J gene TRBJ2-3; no reliable D call. This TCR came from a man aged 25 to 40 in good health. CDR3 sequence reads: CASSLDMGRRDTQYF. Written as DNA, the CDR3 is TGTGCCAGCAGCTTAGACATGGGTCGTAGGGATACGCAGTATTTT.